The next 5 T cell receptor beta chains were all read from a single sample in a study of blood T cell repertoires in COVID-19. Clones were read by immunoSEQ multiplex PCR, and TCRdb kept only the in-frame ones, dropping some. The top ten hold around 6.5% of the sample, which has some 100,000 clones, approximately 86% seen once. The sequenced material came from peripheral blood. Receptor source: a woman aged 55 to 70 with acute or convalescent COVID-19.

The chain recombines TRBV2 with TRBJ1-5, with 8 bases aligning to TRBD1. This CDR3 comprises 15 residues. Per the germline V gene, CDR1 is SNHLY and CDR2 is FYNNEI. V lost 5 bases to trimming and J lost 4 bases; unmatched junction nucleotides: 7. The CDR3 loop is CASSTGQGRNQPQHF. The CDR3 nucleotides read TGTGCCAGCAGTACCGGACAGGGTCGAAATCAGCCCCAGCATTTT.

This rearrangement joins TRBV19 to TRBJ2-1; possibly TRBD1 for D (6 bases). Germline-derived CDR1 and CDR2 are LNHDA and SQIVND (reference sequence). Trimming pared 3 bases from V and 5 bases from J, leaving 8 bases between. The CDR3 extends over 13 amino acids. The CDR3 DNA is TGTGCCAGTAGTATTGGGACAAACAATGAGCAGTTCTTC. Protein: CASSIGTNNEQFF.

The rearrangement joins TRBV28 to TRBJ2-7; 9 bases agree with TRBD1. V dropped 7 bases and J dropped 2; count of bases not matched to a gene: 9. Germline CDR1 is MDHEN and CDR2 is SYDVKM. This CDR3 spans 15 amino acids. The CDR3 DNA is TGTGCCAGCACCCTAGGGGGGACAGGGCCCTACGAGCAGTACTTC. Residues: CASTLGGTGPYEQYF.

This clone was found once. CDR3 nucleotides: TGTGCCAGTAGTATAGCCCCGGGGAACACTGAAGCTTTCTTT. It yields the protein CASSIAPGNTEAFF. J is TRBJ1-1 and V is TRBV19; D unresolved. CDR1 is LNHDA and CDR2 is SQIVND in the germline V gene (reference sequence). The CDR3 is 14 amino acids. The V end was cut by 1 base, the J end by 1 base, with 7 bases between.

V usage is TRBV6-5 and J usage is TRBJ2-3; TRBD2 matches at 12 bases. With V trimmed by 2 bases and J by 6 bases, 3 bases remained unmatched. Germline loops: CDR1 MNHEY, CDR2 SVGAGI. The CDR3 runs to 15 residues. CDR3 sequence reads: CASSYASGGVDTQYF. CDR3 coding DNA: TGTGCCAGCAGTTACGCTAGCGGGGGGGTGGATACGCAGTATTTT.